Below, 19 T cell receptor beta chains from the same sample are listed, as sequenced in a study of shared clonotypes between healthy human individuals. Some clones are missing from TCRdb's copy, which holds only in-frame ones; the method was immunoSEQ multiplex PCR. The top ten hold around 13% of the sample, which has more than 450,000 clones, 70% to 80% seen once. Source material: PBMCs. These receptors were collected from a woman aged 40 to 50 in good health. Some clones in this sample may be carry-over from other donors' samples.

The J gene is TRBJ2-1, the V gene TRBV2; 7 bases are a match to TRBD2. The CDR3 length is 15 residues. V shed 2 bases, J shed 6 bases, and the junction held 7 bases outside the gene matches. CDR1 is SNHLY and CDR2 is FYNNEI in the germline V gene. Here the CDR3 reads CASSETSGNSNEQFF. The CDR3 nucleotides read TGTGCCAGCAGTGAAACCAGCGGGAACAGCAATGAGCAGTTCTTC.

The V call is TRBV5-4, the J call TRBJ2-5, with 8 bases that match TRBD1. Trimming removed 0 bases from V and 7 bases from J; junction bases left unmatched: 8. CDR1 SGHNT and CDR2 YYREEE come from the germline V gene (reference sequence). CDR3 size: 15 residues. The CDR3 loop reads CASSLAEQGGMTQYF. CDR3 DNA sequence: TGTGCCAGCAGCTTGGCCGAACAGGGGGGTATGACCCAGTACTTC.

V gene TRBV25-1 combines with J gene TRBJ2-7, with D perhaps TRBD1 (6 bases). This CDR3 comprises 12 residues. Trimming took off 3 bases at V and 5 bases at J, with 8 bases between the two ends. Germline V gene lookup returns CDR1 MGHDK and CDR2 SYGVNS. DNA of the CDR3: TGTGCCAGCAGTGAGCCAGGGGACGAGCAGTACTTC. Translation gives CASSEPGDEQYF.

CDR3 loop: CASSVRGGFYEQYF. DNA for the CDR3: TGTGCCAGTAGTGTCCGGGGTGGGTTCTACGAGCAGTACTTC. This chain connects TRBV19 to TRBJ2-7; perhaps TRBD2 as D (5 bases). The CDR3 covers 14 residues. Germline V gene data show CDR1 as LNHDA and CDR2 as SQIVND (reference sequence). Trimming left V 5 bases short and J 3 bases short, with 14 bases between.

This chain links TRBV20-1 with TRBJ1-4; D not certain. This CDR3 contains 11 residues. Germline assignment: CDR1 DFQATT and CDR2 SNEGSKA (reference sequence). The V end was cut by 6 bases, the J end by 8 bases, with 10 bases between. The CDR3 spells CSAGTNEKLFF. The CDR3 DNA follows: TGCAGTGCCGGTACGAACGAAAAACTGTTTTTT.

V gene TRBV7-8 combines with J gene TRBJ2-1, with D tentatively TRBD1 (6 bases). Trimming removed 5 bases from V and 9 bases from J, with 14 bases in between. This CDR3 has 13 amino acids. Looked up from germline, CDR1 is SGHVS and CDR2 is FQNEAQ. The CDR3 bases are TGTGCCAGCAGCCGACGAGCCAGGGGTGAGCAGTTCTTC. Protein: CASSRRARGEQFF.

The chain couples TRBV7-9 to TRBJ1-1; TRBD1 matches at 7 bases. Per germline, CDR1 SEHNR and CDR2 FQNEAQ (reference sequence). With V trimmed by 3 bases and J by 3 bases, 10 bases remained unmatched. The CDR3 totals 16 residues. DNA for the CDR3: TGTGCCAGCAGCTTTCAACCGACAGGGATGGACACTGAAGCTTTCTTT. Its protein product is CASSFQPTGMDTEAFF.

Concerning this clone itself: This CDR3 is also generated by other DNA sequences in the sample. V gene TRBV28 combines with J gene TRBJ2-1, with 7 bases that match TRBD2. V was pared by 3 bases and J by 4 bases, with 3 bases of the junction left unmatched. Germline lookup yields CDR1 MDHEN and CDR2 SYDVKM. The CDR3 is 14 amino acids. The CDR3 nucleotides read TGTGCCAGCAGTTTGGGCGGGAGTTACAATGAGCAGTTCTTC. Translating it yields CASSLGGSYNEQFF. Filled out from reference TRBV28 and TRBJ2-1, the complete variable domain reads DVKVTQSSRYLVKRTGEKVFLECVQDMDHENMFWYRQDPGLGLRLIYFSYDVKMKEKGDIPEGYSVSREKKERFSLILESASTNQTSMYLCASSLGGSYNEQFFGPGTRLTVL.

The chain joins TRBV27 to TRBJ2-7; tentative D call: TRBD1 (6 bases). Germline-derived CDR1 and CDR2 are MNHEY and SMNVEV (reference sequence). The CDR3 spans 16 residues. With 3 bases removed from V and 1 base from J, the gap between germline ends came to 16 bases. CDR3 sequence (DNA): TGTGCCAGCAGTTTGAAACAGGGTTCTCTTTCCTACGAGCAGTACTTC. Protein: CASSLKQGSLSYEQYF.

The chain links TRBV19 to TRBJ1-3; D gene unclear. Trimming stripped 5 bases from V and 8 bases from J, with 13 bases between. The CDR3 is 13 amino acids. The germline V gene has CDR1 LNHDA and CDR2 SQIVND (reference sequence). In DNA form, the CDR3 reads TGTGCCAGTAGTCCCGGGATCCAGTACACCATATATTTT. It encodes CASSPGIQYTIYF.

This clone was observed a handful of times. V is TRBV28 and J is TRBJ2-7; 7 bases fit TRBD1. The CDR3 totals 14 residues. Trimming removed 5 bases from V and 0 bases from J; junction bases left unmatched: 4. Germline CDR1 and CDR2: MDHEN and SYDVKM. CDR3 in DNA: TGTGCCAGCAGTGGGGACAGCTTCTCCTACGAGCAGTACTTC. It is translated as CASSGDSFSYEQYF.

The V and J genes are TRBV6-5 and TRBJ2-2, with 8 nucleotides matching TRBD1. This CDR3 is built from 15 residues. The trim removed 6 bases at V and 6 bases at J, leaving 9 bases unmatched. CDR1 MNHEY and CDR2 SVGAGI come from the germline V gene. The CDR3 is CASSPKDRAAGELFF. The CDR3 bases are TGTGCCAGCAGCCCAAAGGACAGGGCGGCCGGGGAGCTGTTTTTT.

The CDR3 DNA is TGCGCCAGCAGCTTGGAACGGGAGGTTGAGCAGTTCTTC. Its protein is CASSLEREVEQFF. This sequence joins TRBV5-1 and TRBJ2-1; 7 nucleotides match TRBD2. The CDR3 contains 13 residues. Trimming cost V 0 bases and J 9 bases; bases outside gene matches: 3. In germline, CDR1 is SGHRS, CDR2 YFSETQ.

This chain joins TRBV28 and TRBJ2-7, with 10 positions matching TRBD1. The CDR3 has 14 amino acids. The ends lost 6 bases at V and 6 bases at J; junction bases unmatched: 8. The germline V gene has CDR1 MDHEN and CDR2 SYDVKM. The CDR3 here is CASSPGQGFREQYF. The CDR3 DNA reads TGTGCCAGCAGCCCGGGACAGGGGTTTCGCGAGCAGTACTTC.

V is TRBV6-1 and J is TRBJ1-3; D gene uncertain. Trimming removed 6 bases at V and 0 bases at J, with 12 bases between. This CDR3 spans 15 amino acids. CDR1 is MNHNS and CDR2 is SASEGT in the germline V gene. The CDR3 DNA is TGTGCCAGCAGCGAGGGAGTATTCTCTGGAAACACCATATATTTT. Its translation is CASSEGVFSGNTIYF.

This chain connects TRBV28 to TRBJ1-2; no firm D call. The CDR3 spans 15 residues. Germline V CDR1 and CDR2: MDHEN, SYDVKM. V was shortened by 6 bases and J by 3 bases, with 17 bases between the two germline ends. The CDR3 spells CASSQSPRLDYGYTF. In DNA form, the CDR3 reads TGTGCCAGCAGCCAAAGCCCCCGACTCGACTATGGCTACACCTTC.

The chain's CDR3 is CASSHSGTSSYEQYF. As DNA, the CDR3 is TGTGCCAGCAGCCATAGCGGGACCTCCTCCTACGAGCAGTACTTC. The genes are TRBV11-2 and TRBJ2-7; 8 nucleotides agree with TRBD2. Germline V CDR1 and CDR2: SGHAT, FQNNGV. The CDR3 is made up of 15 amino acids. V lost 5 bases to trimming and J lost 0 bases; unmatched junction nucleotides: 6. Together with reference TRBV11-2 and TRBJ2-7, the CDR3 gives the full variable domain: EAGVAQSPRYKIIEKRQSVAFWCNPISGHATLYWYQQILGQGPKLLIQFQNNGVVDDSQLPKDRFSAERLKGVDSTLKIQPAKLEDSAVYLCASSHSGTSSYEQYFGPGTRLTVT.

The chain uses TRBV7-2 and TRBJ2-5; D is undetermined. This CDR3 is 12 amino acids long. Trimming cost V 1 base and J 13 bases, with 13 bases left between them. The germline CDR1 and CDR2 sequences are SGHTA and FQGNSA. CDR3 loop: CASSLVSTATYF. CDR3 coding DNA: TGTGCCAGCAGCTTAGTTTCAACAGCCACGTACTTC.

This sequence joins TRBV7-2 and TRBJ2-4; no clear D gene. The CDR3 runs 13 residues. V dropped 2 bases and J dropped 4 bases, with 6 bases sitting between them. Looked up from germline, CDR1 is SGHTA and CDR2 is FQGNSA. For the CDR3, the DNA is TGTGCCAGCAGCTTAAGGCAGAAAAACATTCAGTACTTC. Translating it yields CASSLRQKNIQYF.